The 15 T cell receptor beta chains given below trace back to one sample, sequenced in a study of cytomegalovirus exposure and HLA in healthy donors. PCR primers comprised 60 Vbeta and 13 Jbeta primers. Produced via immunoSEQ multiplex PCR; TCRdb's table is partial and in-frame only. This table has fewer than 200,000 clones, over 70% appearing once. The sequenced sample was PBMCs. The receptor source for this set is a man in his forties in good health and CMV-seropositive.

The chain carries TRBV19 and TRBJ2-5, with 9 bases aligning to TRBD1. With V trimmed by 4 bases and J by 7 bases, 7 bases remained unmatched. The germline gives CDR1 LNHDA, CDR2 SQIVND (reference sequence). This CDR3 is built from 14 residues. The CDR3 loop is CASSNPGTGWTQYF. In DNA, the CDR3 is TGTGCCAGTAGTAACCCCGGGACAGGGTGGACCCAGTACTTC.

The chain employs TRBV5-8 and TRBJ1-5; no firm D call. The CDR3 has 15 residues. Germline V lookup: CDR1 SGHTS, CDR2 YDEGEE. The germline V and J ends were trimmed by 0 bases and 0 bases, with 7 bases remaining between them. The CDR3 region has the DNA TGTGCCAGCAGCTTGGGGTTCGGTAGCAATCAGCCCCAGCATTTT. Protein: CASSLGFGSNQPQHF.

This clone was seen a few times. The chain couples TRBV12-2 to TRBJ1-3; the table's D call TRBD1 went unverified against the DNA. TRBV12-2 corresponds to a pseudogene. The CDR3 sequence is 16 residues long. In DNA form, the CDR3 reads TGTGCAAGTCGCTCAGGCCGGGACAACTCTGGAAACACCATATATTTT. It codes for CASRSGRDNSGNTIYF.

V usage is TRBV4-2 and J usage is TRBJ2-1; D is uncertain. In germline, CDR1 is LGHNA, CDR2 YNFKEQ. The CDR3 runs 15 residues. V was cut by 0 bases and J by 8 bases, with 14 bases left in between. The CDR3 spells CASSQELLARHEQFF. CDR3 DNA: TGTGCCAGCAGCCAAGAATTGTTAGCACGACATGAGCAGTTCTTC.

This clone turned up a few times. This chain's CDR3 is CAWTFWNRPRGGGYTF. For the CDR3, the DNA is TGTGCCTGGACCTTCTGGAACAGGCCAAGGGGCGGCGGCTACACCTTC. The chain joins TRBV30 to TRBJ1-2; possible D gene TRBD1, 5 bases. The V end was cut by 4 bases, the J end by 8 bases, with 26 bases between. This CDR3 is built from 16 residues. Germline V gene data show CDR1 as GTSNPN and CDR2 as SVGIG (reference sequence).

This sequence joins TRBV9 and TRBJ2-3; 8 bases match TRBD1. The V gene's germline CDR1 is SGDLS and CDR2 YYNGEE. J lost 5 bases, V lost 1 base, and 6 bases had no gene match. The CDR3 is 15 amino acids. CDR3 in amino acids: CASSVTTGGVDTQYF. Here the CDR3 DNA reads TGTGCCAGCAGCGTAACAACAGGGGGTGTAGATACGCAGTATTTT.

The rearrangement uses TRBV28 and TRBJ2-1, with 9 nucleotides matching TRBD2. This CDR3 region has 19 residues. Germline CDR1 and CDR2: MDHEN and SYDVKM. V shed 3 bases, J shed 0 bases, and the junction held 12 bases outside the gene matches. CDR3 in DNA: TGTGCCAGCAGTTTGAGCCGACTAGCGGTTTTAAGCTCCTACAATGAGCAGTTCTTC. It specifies CASSLSRLAVLSSYNEQFF.

CDR3 nucleotide sequence: TGTGCCAGCAGAAAACGGGACGGGGGGAATGAAAAACTGTTTTTT. As protein: CASRKRDGGNEKLFF. This chain joins TRBV6-4 and TRBJ1-4; a weak D match, TRBD1 (5 bases). V was pared by 6 bases and J by 5 bases, with 16 bases between. This CDR3 is 15 amino acids long. Germline loops: CDR1 MRHNA, CDR2 SNTAGT.

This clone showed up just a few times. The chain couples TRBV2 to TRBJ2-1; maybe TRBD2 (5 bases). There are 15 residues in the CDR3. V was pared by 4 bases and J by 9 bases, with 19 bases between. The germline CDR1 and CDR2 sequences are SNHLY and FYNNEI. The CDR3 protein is CASSGILTSEGEQFF. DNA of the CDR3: TGTGCCAGCAGTGGGATACTGACGTCCGAGGGTGAGCAGTTCTTC.

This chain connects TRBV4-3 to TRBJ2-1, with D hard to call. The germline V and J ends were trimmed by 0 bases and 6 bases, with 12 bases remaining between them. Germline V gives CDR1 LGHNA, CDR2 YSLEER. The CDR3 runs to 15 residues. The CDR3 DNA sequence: TGCGCCAGCAGCCAAGAAGTCCGAGGAATCAATGAGCAGTTCTTC. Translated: CASSQEVRGINEQFF.

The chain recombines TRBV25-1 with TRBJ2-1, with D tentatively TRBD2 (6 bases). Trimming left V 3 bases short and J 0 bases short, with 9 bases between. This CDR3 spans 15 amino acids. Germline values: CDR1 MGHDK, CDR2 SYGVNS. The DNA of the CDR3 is TGTGCCAGCAGTGAGGGGGGTAGCTCCTACAATGAGCAGTTCTTC. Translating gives CASSEGGSSYNEQFF.

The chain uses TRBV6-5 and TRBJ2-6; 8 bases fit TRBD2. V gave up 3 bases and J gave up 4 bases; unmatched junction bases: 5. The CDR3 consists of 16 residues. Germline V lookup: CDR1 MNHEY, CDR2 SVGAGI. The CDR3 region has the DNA TGTGCCAGCAGTTATAGCGGGACGGGAGGGGCCAACGTCCTGACTTTC. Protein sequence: CASSYSGTGGANVLTF.

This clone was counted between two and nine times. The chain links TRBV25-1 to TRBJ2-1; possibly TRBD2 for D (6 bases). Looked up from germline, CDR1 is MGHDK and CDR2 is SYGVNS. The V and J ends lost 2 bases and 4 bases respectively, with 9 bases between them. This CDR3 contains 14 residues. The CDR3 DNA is TGTGCCAGCAGTGAAGTGGAGGGATACAATGAGCAGTTCTTC. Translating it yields CASSEVEGYNEQFF. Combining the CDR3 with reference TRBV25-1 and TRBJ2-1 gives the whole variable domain EADIYQTPRYLVIGTGKKITLECSQTMGHDKMYWYQQDPGMELHLIHYSYGVNSTEKGDLSSESTVSRIRTEHFPLTLESARPSHTSQYLCASSEVEGYNEQFFGPGTRLTVL.

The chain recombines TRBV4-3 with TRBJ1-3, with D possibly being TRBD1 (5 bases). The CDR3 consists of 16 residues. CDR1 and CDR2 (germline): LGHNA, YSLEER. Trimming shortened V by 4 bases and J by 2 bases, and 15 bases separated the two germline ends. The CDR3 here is CASSPYPGGTGNTIYF. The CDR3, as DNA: TGCGCCAGCAGCCCATATCCCGGGGGTACTGGAAACACCATATATTTT.

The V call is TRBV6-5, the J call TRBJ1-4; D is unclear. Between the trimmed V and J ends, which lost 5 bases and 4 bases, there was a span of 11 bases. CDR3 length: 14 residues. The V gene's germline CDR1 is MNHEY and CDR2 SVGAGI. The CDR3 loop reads CASSEVQVNEKLFF. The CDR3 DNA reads TGTGCCAGCAGTGAAGTGCAGGTTAATGAAAAACTGTTTTTT.